Sequencing of this TCR beta chain was carried out in a study of T-cell reconstitution after alpha-beta-depleted transplantation in children (dated by TCRdb to between 2015 and 2016). A note on the overall study: The study quantitatively tracked T-cell immune reconstitution after TCRalphabeta/CD19-depleted allogeneic hematopoietic cell transplantation in children using TCR repertoire profiling.

The CDR3 measures 11 amino acids from cysteine to phenylalanine. Left in the record is the CDR3 DNA by itself, 33 bases read in frame from the first base. Library preparation employed PCR. The sequencing machine was an Illumina HiSeq 2500. To normalize quantification of the TCRbeta repertoire, the TCR libraries were built with molecular barcoding that relied on unique molecular identifiers. TCRdb redid the processing of the public reads, applying fastp at Q25 and MiXCR, and retained in-frame beta chains. Each entry is one CDR3 protein sequence, shown with its most common DNA and genes. In all, the sample holds 490,000 or so distinct CDR3 sequences, and around 12% of those were seen once. The top ten hold about 5.4% of the sample. This clonotype was recorded a few times. No cognate antigen has been identified for it. At one end the junction does not follow the germline gene, possibly because of a read error.

Sequenced material: PBMCs from the stem cell graft donor, taken from the stem cell graft. Recombination connected TRBV12-3 or TRBV12-4 to TRBJ1-1; the D segment cannot be called with confidence. This sequence was found in a human donor who donated a stem cell graft to a child with combined immunodeficiency. The DNA reads as follows: TGTGCCAGCAGCTCCCCAGATCCCGTCTTATTT. It translates as CASSSPDPVLF.